This T cell receptor (beta chain) appears in the sequencing data of a study of CD8 T cells in ankylosing spondylitis. This clonotype showed up just a few times. Its cognate antigen is unknown. The CDR3 has 12 amino acids. Germline values: CDR1 DFQATT, CDR2 SNEGSKA (reference sequence). The V and J ends lost 3 bases and 6 bases respectively, with 11 bases between them. General study findings and limits: Significant enrichment of disease-linked clones was reportedly seen in matched ankylosing spondylitis synovial fluid. Ankylosing spondylitis blood appeared to carry a characteristic TCR beta motif of roughly eight highly homologous variants. Clones linked to disease, bearing a CD8+ phenotype, were relatively rare in peripheral blood.

Quantitative 5'-RACE with molecular barcodes was used to make the TCR beta libraries. Each CDR3 protein gets one entry after TCRdb re-called the 5' RACE reads with MiXCR. This table has under 950,000 distinct CDR3 sequences, under 20% appearing once. The rearrangement joins TRBV20-1 to TRBJ1-1; D may be TRBD1 (6 bases). This receptor was taken from a male donor with ankylosing spondylitis. Sequencing was carried out using blood, either unsorted or a sorted T cell fraction (not recorded which). The CDR3 nucleotides are TGCAGTGCTAGCCCCTGGACAGCTGAAGCTTTCTTT. Its translation is CSASPWTAEAFF.